A selection of T cell receptor beta chains follows, all from one sample in a study of blood T cell repertoires in COVID-19. Repertoires were generated with immunoSEQ multiplex PCR, while TCRdb's copy carries only in-frame clones and drops some. The table shows over 150,000 clones, with 76% occurring only once. The sequenced material came from peripheral blood. These receptors were collected from a woman older than 75 with acute or convalescent COVID-19. Each CDR3 is given with its conserved first and last residue. D genes are given only for firm matches. Expanded clones get a size class; other rows say once, few or many, or leave the size out.

CDR3aa	CDR3nt	j_gene	v_gene	d_gene	abundance
CASSSLPIPGEQYF	TGTGCCAGCAGCTCCCTGCCGATACCGGGAGAGCAGTACTTC	TRBJ2-7	TRBV7-9	.	.
CASSKTRGLGTEAFF	TGTGCCAGCAGCAAGACCAGGGGGCTGGGAACTGAAGCTTTCTTT	TRBJ1-1	TRBV3-1/TRBV3-2	TRBD1	.
CASSALPGQYNSPLHF	TGTGCCAGTAGTGCGCTTCCGGGACAGTATAATTCACCCCTCCACTTT	TRBJ1-6	TRBV19	TRBD1	once
CASRTTGFDGYTF	TGTGCCAGCAGGACCACAGGGTTCGATGGCTACACCTTC	TRBJ1-2	TRBV6-5	.	.
CASSVTGSDPRWDNEQFF	TGTGCCAGCAGCGTGACAGGGTCGGATCCACGCTGGGACAATGAGCAGTTCTTC	TRBJ2-1	TRBV5-4	TRBD1	.
CATSRVQGATYEQYF	TGTGCCACCAGCAGAGTGCAGGGGGCGACCTACGAGCAGTACTTC	TRBJ2-7	TRBV15	TRBD1	once
CASSIDLSRVYGYTF	TGTGCCAGTAGTATAGATCTATCCAGGGTCTATGGCTACACCTTC	TRBJ1-2	TRBV19	.	.
CASSEARATNEKLFF	TGTGCCAGCAGTGAAGCCCGTGCAACTAATGAAAAACTGTTTTTT	TRBJ1-4	TRBV6-1	.	few
CASSLGTGVSPLHF	TGTGCCAGCAGCTTGGGGACAGGGGTTTCACCCCTCCACTTT	TRBJ1-6	TRBV7-9	TRBD1	few
CASSRDRGSYNSPLHF	TGTGCCAGCTCACGGGACAGGGGTTCCTATAATTCACCCCTCCACTTT	TRBJ1-6	TRBV18	TRBD1	.
CASSSRGQRPSTDTQYF	TGTGCCAGCAGTTCGAGGGGGCAGAGGCCTAGCACAGATACGCAGTATTTT	TRBJ2-3	TRBV6-2/TRBV6-3	TRBD1	once
CASQQGANYGYTF	TGTGCCAGCCAACAGGGGGCCAACTATGGCTACACCTTC	TRBJ1-2	TRBV6-6	TRBD1	few
CASSPRQGRGINEQFF	TGTGCCAGCAGTCCAAGACAGGGGAGGGGGATTAATGAGCAGTTCTTC	TRBJ2-1	TRBV11-1	.	.
CASSSRQGNEKLFF	TGCGCCAGCAGCTCCAGACAGGGGAATGAAAAACTGTTTTTT	TRBJ1-4	TRBV5-1	TRBD1	.
CASTRTGSDEKLFF	TGTGCCAGCACTAGGACAGGGTCAGATGAAAAACTGTTTTTT	TRBJ1-4	TRBV6-5	TRBD1	.
CAWSVDGGRKLFF	TGTGCCTGGAGTGTAGACGGGGGTCGAAAACTGTTTTTT	TRBJ1-4	TRBV30	.	.
CSVVGGAGGVTGELFF	TGCAGCGTTGTCGGAGGAGCGGGAGGGGTCACCGGGGAGCTGTTTTTT	TRBJ2-2	TRBV29-1	TRBD2	.
CASSVGGQDQPQHF	TGTGCCAGCAGCGTAGGGGGGCAGGATCAGCCCCAGCATTTT	TRBJ1-5	TRBV9	.	.
CASSLGSWNTEAFF	TGCGCCAGCAGCTTGGGTTCGTGGAACACTGAAGCTTTCTTT	TRBJ1-1	TRBV5-1	.	.
CASKDRLGGTDTQYF	TGCGCCAGCAAAGACAGGTTGGGGGGCACAGATACGCAGTATTTT	TRBJ2-3	TRBV5-1	.	once
CASSTPSGLPQHF	TGTGCCAGTAGTACCCCCTCAGGGTTGCCCCAGCATTTT	TRBJ1-5	TRBV19	.	few
CASRPTGGAFEKLFF	TGTGCCAGCAGACCTACAGGGGGCGCCTTTGAAAAACTGTTTTTT	TRBJ1-4	TRBV6-6	TRBD1	.
CASSKRGQNSPLHF	TGCGCCAGCAGCAAAAGGGGGCAAAATTCACCCCTCCACTTT	TRBJ1-6	TRBV5-1	TRBD1	.
CASSWGGRGEQFF	TGTGCCAGCAGTTGGGGGGGGCGCGGCGAACAGTTCTTC	TRBJ2-1	TRBV6-5	.	few
CASSPDRGEKLFF	TGTGCCAGCTCACCCGACCGGGGTGAAAAACTGTTTTTT	TRBJ1-4	TRBV18	.	few
CASSSGPANYGYTF	TGTGCCAGCAGCTCAGGGCCAGCTAACTATGGCTACACCTTC	TRBJ1-2	TRBV3-1/TRBV3-2	.	.
CASSLSGGGVSTYEQYF	TGTGCCAGCAGCTTATCGGGGGGGGGAGTATCCACCTACGAGCAGTACTTC	TRBJ2-7	TRBV7-8	TRBD2	.
CAIRTDLNTEAFF	TGTGCCATCAGGACTGACCTGAACACTGAAGCTTTCTTT	TRBJ1-1	TRBV10-3	.	.
CASSHTGGLEQYF	TGTGCCAGCAGTCACACGGGAGGGCTTGAGCAGTACTTC	TRBJ2-7	TRBV5-5	TRBD2	.
CAISKNPGQGDNEQFF	TGTGCCATCAGTAAGAACCCGGGACAGGGGGACAATGAGCAGTTCTTC	TRBJ2-1	TRBV10-3	TRBD1	few
CASSHQDRTTYEQYF	TGTGCCAGCAGTCACCAGGACAGGACAACCTACGAGCAGTACTTC	TRBJ2-7	TRBV6-2/TRBV6-3	TRBD1	.
CASSPKGGTTSYEQYF	TGTGCCAGCAGCCCTAAGGGGGGGACTACCTCCTACGAGCAGTACTTC	TRBJ2-7	TRBV7-2	.	.
CASSQGTSPNGFF	TGTGCCAGCAGCCAAGGGACATCCCCGAATGGGTTCTTC	TRBJ2-1	TRBV3-1/TRBV3-2	.	few
CASSLDSPYEQYF	TGTGCCAGCAGCTTGGACTCACCCTACGAGCAGTACTTC	TRBJ2-7	TRBV5-6	.	few
CASSYSGPRNQPQHF	TGTGCCAGCAGTTACTCGGGCCCACGGAATCAGCCCCAGCATTTT	TRBJ1-5	TRBV6-2/TRBV6-3	.	.
CASSQTEGVVETQYF	TGCGCCAGCAGCCAGACAGAGGGGGTCGTGGAGACCCAGTACTTC	TRBJ2-5	TRBV5-1	.	.
CARSPTSGNTDTQYF	TGTGCCAGAAGCCCGACTAGCGGAAACACAGATACGCAGTATTTT	TRBJ2-3	TRBV5-3	TRBD2	.
CASSQDPFGMGNQPQHF	TGTGCCAGCAGCCAAGACCCGTTCGGTATGGGCAATCAGCCCCAGCATTTT	TRBJ1-5	TRBV3-1/TRBV3-2	.	.
CASSLGGGDQPQHF	TGTGCCAGCAGCCTTGGGGGGGGAGATCAGCCCCAGCATTTT	TRBJ1-5	TRBV5-8	.	few
CASSQDAAAYSNQPQHF	TGCGCCAGCAGCCAAGATGCGGCAGCTTATAGCAATCAGCCCCAGCATTTT	TRBJ1-5	TRBV4-3	.	few
CASTPQQGRYGYTF	TGTGCCAGCACCCCCCAGCAGGGTCGCTATGGCTACACCTTC	TRBJ1-2	TRBV27	.	few
CATKWGGVVKQYF	TGTGCCACCAAGTGGGGGGGCGTAGTTAAGCAGTACTTC	TRBJ2-7	TRBV24-1	.	.
CASSQGGGNQPQHF	TGTGCCAGCAGCCAAGGGGGGGGCAATCAGCCCCAGCATTTT	TRBJ1-5	TRBV3-1/TRBV3-2	.	.
CASSVDLAGGRPQYF	TGTGCCAGCAGCGTAGACTTGGCGGGGGGCCGGCCCCAGTACTTC	TRBJ2-5	TRBV9	TRBD2	few
CASTRGSTDTQYF	TGTGCCAGTACCAGGGGCAGCACAGATACGCAGTATTTT	TRBJ2-3	TRBV19	.	.
CASSSQRDVTDTQYF	TGCGCCAGCAGCTCCCAGCGGGACGTCACAGATACGCAGTATTTT	TRBJ2-3	TRBV5-1	TRBD2	once
CASSLVVTGFVAFF	TGTGCCAGCAGCTTAGTGGTAACGGGGTTCGTAGCTTTCTTT	TRBJ1-1	TRBV7-2	.	.
CATSGREGRTDTQYF	TGTGCCACCAGTGGGCGGGAGGGCCGAACAGATACGCAGTATTTT	TRBJ2-3	TRBV24-1	TRBD2	.
CASSVVLEGYGYTF	TGTGCCAGCAGCGTAGTTCTTGAGGGATATGGCTACACCTTC	TRBJ1-2	TRBV9	.	.
CASGIGGGTEAFF	TGTGCTAGTGGTATTGGAGGTGGCACTGAAGCTTTCTTT	TRBJ1-1	TRBV12-5	.	.
CASSPPPQF	TGTGCCAGCTCACCACCGCCCCAGTTT	TRBJ1-1	TRBV18	.	.
CASSQAGRFYEQYF	TGTGCCAGCAGCCAAGCCGGGAGATTCTACGAGCAGTACTTC	TRBJ2-7	TRBV5-4	.	.
CASSLRQGSSETQYF	TGTGCCAGCAGCCTCCGACAGGGAAGTTCAGAGACCCAGTACTTC	TRBJ2-5	TRBV11-2	TRBD1	once